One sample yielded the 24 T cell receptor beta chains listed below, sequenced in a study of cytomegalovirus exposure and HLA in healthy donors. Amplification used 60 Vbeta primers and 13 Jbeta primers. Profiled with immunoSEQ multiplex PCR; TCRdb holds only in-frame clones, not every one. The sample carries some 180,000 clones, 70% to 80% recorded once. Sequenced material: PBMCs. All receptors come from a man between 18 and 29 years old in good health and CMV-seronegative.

CDR3 sequence reads: CAWRGREQYF. CDR3 nucleotides: TGTGCCTGGAGGGGGCGCGAGCAGTACTTC. The chain uses TRBV30 and TRBJ2-7; possible D gene TRBD1, 5 bases. CDR1 GTSNPN and CDR2 SVGIG come from the germline V gene (reference sequence). The germline V and J ends were trimmed by 3 bases and 6 bases, with 6 bases remaining between them. CDR3 size: 10 residues.

The CDR3 DNA reads TGCGCCAGCAGCCATTTGGGCTCACCCCTCCACTTT. Protein sequence: CASSHLGSPLHF. The chain is built from TRBV4-1 and TRBJ1-6; D unresolved. CDR3 length equals 12 residues. The germline V gene has CDR1 MGHRA and CDR2 YSYEKL. The germline V and J ends were trimmed by 3 bases and 10 bases, with 7 bases remaining between them.

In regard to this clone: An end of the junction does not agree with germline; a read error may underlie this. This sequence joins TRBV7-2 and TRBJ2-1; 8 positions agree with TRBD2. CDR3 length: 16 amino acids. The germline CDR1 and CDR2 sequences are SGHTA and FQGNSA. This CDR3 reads CASTLRGGRTTSEQFF. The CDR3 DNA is TGTGCCAGCACCTTACGGGGGGGGAGGACCACATCTGAGCAGTTCTTC.

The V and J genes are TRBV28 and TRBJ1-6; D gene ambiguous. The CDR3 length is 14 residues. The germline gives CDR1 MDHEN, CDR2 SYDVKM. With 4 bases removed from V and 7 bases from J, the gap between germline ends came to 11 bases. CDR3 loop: CASSSGLRNSPLHF. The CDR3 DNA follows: TGTGCCAGCAGTTCTGGACTCAGGAATTCACCCCTCCACTTT.

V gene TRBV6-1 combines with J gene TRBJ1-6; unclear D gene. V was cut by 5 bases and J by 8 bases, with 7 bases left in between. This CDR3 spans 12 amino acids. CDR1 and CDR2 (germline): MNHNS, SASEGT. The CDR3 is CASSPGDSPLHF. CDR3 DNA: TGTGCCAGCAGTCCCGGGGATTCACCCCTCCACTTT.

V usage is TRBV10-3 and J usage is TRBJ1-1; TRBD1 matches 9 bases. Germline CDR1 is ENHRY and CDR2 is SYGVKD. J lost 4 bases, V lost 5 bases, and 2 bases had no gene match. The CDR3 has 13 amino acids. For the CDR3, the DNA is TGTGCCATCAGTCCGGACAGGGGCACTGAAGCTTTCTTT. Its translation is CAISPDRGTEAFF.

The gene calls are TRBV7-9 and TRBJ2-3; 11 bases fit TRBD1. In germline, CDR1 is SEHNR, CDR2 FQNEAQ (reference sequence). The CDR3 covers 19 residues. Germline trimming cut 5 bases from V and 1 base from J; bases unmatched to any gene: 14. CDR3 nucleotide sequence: TGTGCCAGCAGCGCCCCGCCCGGGACAGGGGGAGCAGGCACAGATACGCAGTATTTT. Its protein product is CASSAPPGTGGAGTDTQYF. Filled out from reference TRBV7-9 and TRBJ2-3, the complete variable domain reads DTGVSQNPRHKITKRGQNVTFRCDPISEHNRLYWYRQTLGQGPEFLTYFQNEAQLEKSRLLSDRFSAERPKGSFSTLEIQRTEQGDSAMYLCASSAPPGTGGAGTDTQYFGPGTRLTVL.

For the CDR3, the DNA is TGTGCCAGCAGACCCCCCGCAGGGAATGGCTACACCTTC. Amino acids: CASRPPAGNGYTF. This sequence joins TRBV28 and TRBJ1-2; possibly TRBD1 for D (5 bases). The CDR3 consists of 13 residues. The V end was cut by 6 bases, the J end by 6 bases, with 14 bases between. In germline, CDR1 is MDHEN, CDR2 SYDVKM.

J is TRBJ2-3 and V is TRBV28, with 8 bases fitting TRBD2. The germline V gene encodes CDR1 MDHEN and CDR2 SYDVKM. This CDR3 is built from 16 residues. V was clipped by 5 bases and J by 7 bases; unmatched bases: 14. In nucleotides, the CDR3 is TGTGCCAGCAGTCCCCACCCAAGCGGGAGTCTGCATACGCAGTATTTT. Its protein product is CASSPHPSGSLHTQYF.

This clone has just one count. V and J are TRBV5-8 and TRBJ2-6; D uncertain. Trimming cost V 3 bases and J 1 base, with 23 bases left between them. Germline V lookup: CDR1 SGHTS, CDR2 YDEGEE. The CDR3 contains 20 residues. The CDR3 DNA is TGTGCCAGCAGCTCCCTCTCGCACGACACCCTCCCTTCTGGGGCCAACGTCCTGACTTTC. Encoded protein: CASSSLSHDTLPSGANVLTF.

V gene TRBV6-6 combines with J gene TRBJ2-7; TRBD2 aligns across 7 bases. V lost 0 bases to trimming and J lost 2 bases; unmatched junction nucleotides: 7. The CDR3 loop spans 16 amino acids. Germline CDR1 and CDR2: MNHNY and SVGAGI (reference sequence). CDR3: CASSYSRGGGAYEQYF. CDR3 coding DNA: TGTGCCAGCAGTTACTCGCGGGGCGGGGGTGCCTACGAGCAGTACTTC.

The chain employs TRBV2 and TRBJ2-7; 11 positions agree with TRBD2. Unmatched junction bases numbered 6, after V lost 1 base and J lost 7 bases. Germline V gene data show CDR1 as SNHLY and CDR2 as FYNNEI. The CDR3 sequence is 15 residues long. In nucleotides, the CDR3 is TGTGCCAGCAGTGAAGTAGCGGGAGGGCCGGGAGAGCAGTACTTC. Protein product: CASSEVAGGPGEQYF.

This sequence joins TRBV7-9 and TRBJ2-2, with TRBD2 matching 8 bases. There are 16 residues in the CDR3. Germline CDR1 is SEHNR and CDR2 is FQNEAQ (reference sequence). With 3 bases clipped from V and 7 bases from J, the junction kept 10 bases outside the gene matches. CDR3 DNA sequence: TGTGCCAGCAGCTTGTTCGGGAGGGCCTTTGGCGGGGAGCTGTTTTTT. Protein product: CASSLFGRAFGGELFF.

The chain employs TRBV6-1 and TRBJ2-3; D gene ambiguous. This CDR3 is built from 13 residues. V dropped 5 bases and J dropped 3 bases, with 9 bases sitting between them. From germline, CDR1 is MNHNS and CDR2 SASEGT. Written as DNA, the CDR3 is TGTGCCAGCAGTCGTGGTGAGACAGATACGCAGTATTTT. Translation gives CASSRGETDTQYF.

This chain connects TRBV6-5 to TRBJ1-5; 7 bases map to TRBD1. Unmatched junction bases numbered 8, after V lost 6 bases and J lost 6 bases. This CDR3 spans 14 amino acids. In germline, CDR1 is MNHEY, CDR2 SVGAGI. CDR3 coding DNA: TGTGCCAGCAGCCCAGAGACAGGGTCTCAGCCCCAGCATTTT. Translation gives CASSPETGSQPQHF.

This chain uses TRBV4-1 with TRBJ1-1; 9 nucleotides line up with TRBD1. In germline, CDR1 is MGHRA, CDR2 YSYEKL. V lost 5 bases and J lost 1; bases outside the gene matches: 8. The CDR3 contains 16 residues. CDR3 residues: CASSVQRGQGNTEAFF. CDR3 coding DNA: TGCGCCAGCAGCGTACAAAGGGGACAGGGGAACACTGAAGCTTTCTTT.

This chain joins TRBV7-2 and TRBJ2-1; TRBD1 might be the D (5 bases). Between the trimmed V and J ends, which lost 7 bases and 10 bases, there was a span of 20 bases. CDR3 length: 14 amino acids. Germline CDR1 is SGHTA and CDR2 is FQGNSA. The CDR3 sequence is CASTLGAQGMEQFF. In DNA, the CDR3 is TGTGCCAGCACCCTAGGGGCCCAGGGCATGGAGCAGTTCTTC. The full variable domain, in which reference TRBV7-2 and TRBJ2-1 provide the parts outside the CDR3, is GAGVSQSPSNKVTEKGKDVELRCDPISGHTALYWYRQSLGQGLEFLIYFQGNSAPDKSGLPSDRFSAERTGGSVSTLTIQRTQQEDSAVYLCASTLGAQGMEQFFGPGTRLTVL.

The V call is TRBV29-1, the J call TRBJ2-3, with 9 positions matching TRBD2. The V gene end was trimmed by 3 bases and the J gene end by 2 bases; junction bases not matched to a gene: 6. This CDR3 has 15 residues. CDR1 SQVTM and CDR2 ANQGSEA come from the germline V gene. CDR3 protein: CSVDGSGGLTDTQYF. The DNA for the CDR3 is TGCAGCGTTGATGGTAGCGGGGGCCTCACAGATACGCAGTATTTT.

The CDR3 sequence is CASSTWGLAVTGELFF. DNA for the CDR3: TGTGCCAGTAGTACCTGGGGACTAGCTGTTACCGGGGAGCTGTTTTTT. The gene calls are TRBV19 and TRBJ2-2, with TRBD2 matching over 9 bases. V was pared by 4 bases and J by 5 bases, with 8 bases of the junction left unmatched. The CDR3 is 16 amino acids. Germline loops: CDR1 LNHDA, CDR2 SQIVND (reference sequence).

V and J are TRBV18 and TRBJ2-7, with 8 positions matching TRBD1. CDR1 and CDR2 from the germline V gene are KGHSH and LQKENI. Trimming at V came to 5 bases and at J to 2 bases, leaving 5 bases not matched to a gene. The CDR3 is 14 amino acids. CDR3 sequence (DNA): TGTGCCAGCTCATCCCGGACAGGGCCCTACGAGCAGTACTTC. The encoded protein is CASSSRTGPYEQYF.

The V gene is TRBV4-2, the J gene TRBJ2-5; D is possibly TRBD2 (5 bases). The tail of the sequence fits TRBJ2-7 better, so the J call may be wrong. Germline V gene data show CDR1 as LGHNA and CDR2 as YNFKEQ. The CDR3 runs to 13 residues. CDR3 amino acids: CASSQVEAYEQYF. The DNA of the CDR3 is TGTGCCAGCAGCCAGGTGGAGGCCTACGAGCAGTACTTC.

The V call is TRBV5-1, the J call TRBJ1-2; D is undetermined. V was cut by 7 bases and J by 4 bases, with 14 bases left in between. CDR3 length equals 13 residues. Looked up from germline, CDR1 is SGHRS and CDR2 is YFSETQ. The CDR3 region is CASSTPQTYGYTF. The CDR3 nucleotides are TGCGCCAGCTCTACCCCCCAAACCTATGGCTACACCTTC.

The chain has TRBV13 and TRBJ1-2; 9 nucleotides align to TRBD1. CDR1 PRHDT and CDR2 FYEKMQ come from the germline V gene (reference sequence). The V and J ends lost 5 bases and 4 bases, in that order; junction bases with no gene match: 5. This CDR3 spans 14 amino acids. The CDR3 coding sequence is TGTGCCAGCAGCGCGGACAGGGGAACCTATGGCTACACCTTC. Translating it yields CASSADRGTYGYTF.

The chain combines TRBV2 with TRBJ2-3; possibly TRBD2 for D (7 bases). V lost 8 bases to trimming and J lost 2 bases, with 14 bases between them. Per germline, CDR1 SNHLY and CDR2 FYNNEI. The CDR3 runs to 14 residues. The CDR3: CASATGGNTDTQYF. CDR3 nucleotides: TGTGCCAGCGCTACGGGGGGCAACACAGATACGCAGTATTTT. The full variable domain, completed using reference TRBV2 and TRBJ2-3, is EPEVTQTPSHQVTQMGQEVILRCVPISNHLYFYWYRQILGQKVEFLVSFYNNEISEKSEIFDDQFSVERPDGSNFTLKIRSTKLEDSAMYFCASATGGNTDTQYFGPGTRLTVL.